The 24 T cell receptor beta chains given below trace back to one sample, sequenced in a study of CD8+ T cells in alopecia areata. The authors extracted RNA and reverse transcribed it into cDNA as the sequencing template. The assay was immunoSEQ multiplex PCR, and TCRdb's table has in-frame clones only and misses some. The profile shows about 200,000 clones, 45% to 70% of them singletons. The sample consisted of CD8+ T cells sorted from blood. These receptors were collected from a human donor in good health.

The chain recombines TRBV20-1 with TRBJ2-1, with D perhaps matching TRBD1 (5 bases). CDR3 length: 11 residues. CDR1 and CDR2 from the germline V gene are DFQATT and SNEGSKA (reference sequence). The CDR3 loop is CLRAGHNEQFF. The CDR3 nucleotides read TGCCTCAGGGCAGGTCACAATGAGCAGTTCTTC.

The chain employs TRBV29-1 and TRBJ2-5; 7 positions agree with TRBD1. V lost 4 bases, J lost 0 bases, and 5 bases stayed unmatched. Germline V gene lookup returns CDR1 SQVTM and CDR2 ANQGSEA. This CDR3 spans 14 amino acids. Written as DNA, the CDR3 is TGCAGCGTTGGGGGACAGCCGGACCAAGAGACCCAGTACTTC. Its translation: CSVGGQPDQETQYF.

The rearrangement joins TRBV4-1 to TRBJ1-1; no firm D call. Germline CDR1 MGHRA, CDR2 YSYEKL. V was pared by 3 bases and J by 2 bases, with 7 bases between. The CDR3 sequence is 13 residues long. The CDR3 reads CASSQMVNTEAFF. The CDR3 DNA sequence: TGCGCCAGCAGCCAGATGGTTAACACTGAAGCTTTCTTT.

The chain is built from TRBV5-1 and TRBJ2-5; perhaps D is TRBD1 or TRBD2 (6 bases each). The CDR3 has 13 residues. The V end lost 4 bases, the J end lost 4 bases, and 11 bases lay between the germline ends. Germline CDR1 and CDR2: SGHRS and YFSETQ. CDR3 amino acids: CASSPGAGETQYF. CDR3 coding DNA: TGCGCCAGCAGCCCGGGGGCGGGAGAGACCCAGTACTTC.

The V call is TRBV19, the J call TRBJ1-2; D remains unclear. The germline V and J ends were trimmed by 7 bases and 2 bases, with 14 bases remaining between them. Germline V gene sequence: CDR1 LNHDA, CDR2 SQIVND (reference sequence). The CDR3 length is 14 residues. The CDR3 sequence: CASIDTASNYGYTF. CDR3 nucleotide sequence: TGTGCCAGTATCGACACCGCCTCCAACTATGGCTACACCTTC. The whole variable domain, remainder taken from reference TRBV19 and TRBJ1-2, is DGGITQSPKYLFRKEGQNVTLSCEQNLNHDAMYWYRQDPGQGLRLIYYSQIVNDFQKGDIAEGYSVSREKKESFPLTVTSAQKNPTAFYLCASIDTASNYGYTFGSGTRLTVV.

The chain carries TRBV6-5 and TRBJ2-7; D is uncertain. Germline CDR1 is MNHEY and CDR2 is SVGAGI. There are 14 residues in the CDR3. V gave up 0 bases and J gave up 2 bases, with 8 bases separating them. As DNA, the CDR3 is TGTGCCAGCAGTTACTCTGGGCCCCCCTACGAGCAGTACTTC. Its translation is CASSYSGPPYEQYF.

A few counts support this clone. The sample has other DNA sequences that encode this CDR3 too. The chain combines TRBV19 with TRBJ1-5; D remains ambiguous. Trimming left V 1 base short and J 1 base short, with 8 bases between. The CDR3 has 15 amino acids. Germline assignment: CDR1 LNHDA and CDR2 SQIVND (reference sequence). The CDR3 reads CASSIGTASNQPQHF. For the CDR3, the DNA is TGTGCCAGTAGTATAGGGACCGCAAGCAATCAGCCCCAGCATTTT. Together with reference TRBV19 and TRBJ1-5, the CDR3 gives the full variable domain: DGGITQSPKYLFRKEGQNVTLSCEQNLNHDAMYWYRQDPGQGLRLIYYSQIVNDFQKGDIAEGYSVSREKKESFPLTVTSAQKNPTAFYLCASSIGTASNQPQHFGDGTRLSIL.

CDR3 sequence reads: CASSVAPEGGEYNSPLHF. The CDR3, as DNA: TGCGCCAGCAGCGTGGCCCCGGAAGGGGGGGAATATAATTCACCCCTCCACTTT. The chain uses TRBV5-1 and TRBJ1-6; a possible D gene is TRBD1 (6 bases). Germline V lookup: CDR1 SGHRS, CDR2 YFSETQ. Trimming took 4 bases from V and 4 from J, leaving 21 bases between them. This CDR3 region has 18 residues.

This clone was detected only once. V and J are TRBV11-2 and TRBJ2-7; D uncertain. V was clipped by 2 bases and J by 0 bases, with 5 bases between them. The CDR3 covers 13 residues. Germline values: CDR1 SGHAT, CDR2 FQNNGV. The CDR3 DNA reads as TGTGCCAGCAGCTTAAGCAGCTCCTACGAGCAGTACTTC. As protein: CASSLSSSYEQYF.

This chain uses TRBV20-1 with TRBJ2-5, with D unresolved. CDR1 is DFQATT, CDR2 SNEGSKA, per germline (reference sequence). V lost 5 bases to trimming and J lost 10 bases, with 8 bases between them. This CDR3 region has 9 residues. CDR3 in DNA: TGCAGTGCTCTCCCGGACCAGTACTTC. Translated, it gives CSALPDQYF.

The genes are TRBV4-1 and TRBJ1-1; no reliable D call. The CDR3 has 15 residues. Germline CDR1 MGHRA, CDR2 YSYEKL. Trimming cost V 2 bases and J 3 bases, with 13 bases left between them. Here the CDR3 DNA reads TGCGCCAGCAGCCAACAGACTTCGGCGGACACTGAAGCTTTCTTT. It is translated as CASSQQTSADTEAFF.

This clone was counted many times. V and J are TRBV10-3 and TRBJ1-2; 7 bases map to TRBD1. Germline CDR1 and CDR2: ENHRY and SYGVKD. The V gene end was trimmed by 6 bases and the J gene end by 5 bases; junction bases not matched to a gene: 6. This CDR3 region has 13 residues. The CDR3 here is CAISGEGAYGYTF. In DNA form, the CDR3 reads TGTGCCATCAGCGGCGAGGGGGCATATGGCTACACCTTC.

Worth noting for this clone: The junction and the germline gene differ at one end; a read error may be behind it. J is TRBJ1-2 and V is TRBV6-1, with D unclear. Looked up from germline, CDR1 is MNHNS and CDR2 is SASEGT. This CDR3 is 10 amino acids long. Here the CDR3 DNA reads TGTGCCAGCAGTGGCTACCGGGCCCTTTTC. Residues: CASSGYRALF.

The rearrangement links TRBV4-1 to TRBJ2-5; D gene unclear. The germline V gene has CDR1 MGHRA and CDR2 YSYEKL. This CDR3 is built from 16 residues. Trimming took 3 bases from V and 3 from J, leaving 17 bases between them. The CDR3 DNA follows: TGCGCCAGCAGCCACCCAAAGGACGCCGCCGAAGAGACCCAGTACTTC. Translating gives CASSHPKDAAEETQYF.

This clone was detected only once. The rearrangement links TRBV5-4 to TRBJ1-1; TRBD1 matches at 7 bases. The germline V gene has CDR1 SGHNT and CDR2 YYREEE (reference sequence). The CDR3 has 14 amino acids. The J segment lost 5 bases and the V segment lost 1 base, leaving 5 bases of the junction unmatched. DNA for the CDR3: TGTGCCAGCAGCTTGTCGGCAGGGGGGACTGAAGCTTTCTTT. Amino acids: CASSLSAGGTEAFF. The full variable domain, its missing parts supplied by reference TRBV5-4 and TRBJ1-1, is ETGVTQSPTHLIKTRGQQVTLRCSSQSGHNTVSWYQQALGQGPQFIFQYYREEENGRGNFPPRFSGLQFPNYSSELNVNALELDDSALYLCASSLSAGGTEAFFGQGTRLTVV.

This clone has a handful of counts. The chain combines TRBV5-4 with TRBJ1-5, with 8 bases identical to TRBD1. J lost 4 bases, V lost 5 bases, and 8 bases had no gene match. Per the germline V gene, CDR1 is SGHNT and CDR2 is YYREEE (reference sequence). CDR3 length: 15 residues. Written as DNA, the CDR3 is TGTGCCAGCAGTTCCGGGACAGGTTTAAATCAGCCCCAGCATTTT. Its translation is CASSSGTGLNQPQHF.

The chain links TRBV7-9 to TRBJ2-7; possibly TRBD1 for D (6 bases). In germline, CDR1 is SEHNR, CDR2 FQNEAQ (reference sequence). The CDR3 consists of 12 residues. V lost 5 bases and J lost 5, with 10 bases in between. The CDR3 region is CASSPNRDEQYF. For the CDR3, the DNA is TGTGCCAGCAGCCCCAACAGGGACGAGCAGTACTTC.

The DNA for the CDR3 is TGTGCCAGCAGTTACGGTGGCAGGGGAGTTGAAAAACTGTTTTTT. Residues: CASSYGGRGVEKLFF. V is TRBV6-5 and J is TRBJ1-4, with a tentative D call TRBD1 (6 bases). The CDR3 has 15 amino acids. Germline V gives CDR1 MNHEY, CDR2 SVGAGI. The V and J ends lost 2 bases and 7 bases respectively, with 14 bases between them.

The chain couples TRBV29-1 to TRBJ2-6; no firm D call. Germline V gene sequence: CDR1 SQVTM, CDR2 ANQGSEA. The CDR3 spans 16 residues. Trimming took off 4 bases at V and 0 bases at J, with 13 bases between the two ends. DNA of the CDR3: TGCAGCGTTGCAGGTTCACAAGGCTCTGGGGCCAACGTCCTGACTTTC. Protein sequence: CSVAGSQGSGANVLTF.

The chain combines TRBV25-1 with TRBJ2-5; perhaps TRBD1 as D (6 bases). The CDR3 runs to 15 residues. Germline CDR1 reads MGHDK; CDR2 reads SYGVNS. V was pared by 4 bases and J by 3 bases, with 15 bases between. CDR3 nucleotides: TGTGCCAGCAGTGGGGCGACAGGAGCGAAAGAGACCCAGTACTTC. As protein: CASSGATGAKETQYF.

The chain joins TRBV13 to TRBJ2-1; the match to TRBD2 covers 11 bases. The CDR3 has 19 residues. The V gene's germline CDR1 is PRHDT and CDR2 FYEKMQ (reference sequence). V gave up 4 bases and J gave up 0 bases; unmatched junction bases: 11. The CDR3 loop is CASSSYRLAGGNSYNEQFF. The CDR3 nucleotides read TGTGCCAGCAGCTCCTACAGGCTAGCGGGGGGTAACTCCTACAATGAGCAGTTCTTC.

This clone has just a few counts. The CDR3, as DNA: TGTGCCAGCAGCGGGACTGGGGCCAACGTCCTGACTTTC. It is translated as CASSGTGANVLTF. J is TRBJ2-6 and V is TRBV13; D is undetermined. The length of the CDR3 is 13 residues. V was clipped by 5 bases and J by 2 bases, with 4 bases between them. Germline V lookup: CDR1 PRHDT, CDR2 FYEKMQ (reference sequence).

The chain carries TRBV4-1 and TRBJ1-1; 7 bases match TRBD1. Unmatched junction bases numbered 6, after V lost 4 bases and J lost 4 bases. Germline CDR1 and CDR2: MGHRA and YSYEKL. The CDR3 runs 14 residues. The CDR3 protein is CASSLPQGSTEAFF. The DNA of the CDR3 is TGCGCCAGCAGCCTCCCACAGGGGAGCACTGAAGCTTTCTTT.

The chain carries TRBV9 and TRBJ1-5, with a tentative D call TRBD1 (5 bases). This CDR3 is 15 amino acids long. The germline V and J ends were trimmed by 6 bases and 5 bases, with 18 bases remaining between them. Germline V gives CDR1 SGDLS, CDR2 YYNGEE. The chain's CDR3 is CASNPSGGTYQPQHF. The DNA for the CDR3 is TGTGCCAGCAACCCCTCGGGGGGTACCTATCAGCCCCAGCATTTT.